This T cell receptor (beta chain) was captured in a study of blood T cell repertoires in COVID-19. Original methodology: Reference gene primers were amplified, and this amplification served to estimate nucleated cell counts. Using immunoSEQ multiplex PCR, the repertoire was profiled, and TCRdb retains in-frame clones only, with some absent. The V and J calls and the clone size are those of that table, but D and trimming were determined from the DNA. The sample has some 130,000 clones; 60% to 80% are singletons. Germline CDR1 MNHNY, CDR2 SVGAGI (reference sequence). The CDR3 length is 16 residues. Trimming took off 0 bases at V and 0 bases at J, with 9 bases between the two ends.

V gene TRBV6-6 combines with J gene TRBJ1-3; the D gene is possibly TRBD1 (5 bases). The sample comprised peripheral blood. The TCR was taken from a man in his 60s who had recovered from COVID-19. The CDR3, as DNA: TGTGCCAGCAGTTACTCCCAGGGCTTCTCTGGAAACACCATATATTTT. Encoded protein: CASSYSQGFSGNTIYF.